This TCR beta chain originates from a study of CD8+ T cells in alopecia areata. Broader study findings: Sequencing of scalp samples also includes resident alphabeta T cells from normal skin. Clonality was higher in lesional than normal scalp, especially in alopecia totalis/universalis.

Researchers picked out CD4+ and CD8+ T cells from PBMCs by sorting. RNA was extracted and reverse transcribed into cDNA as the sequencing template. Libraries were prepared by immunoSEQ multiplex PCR; TCRdb keeps only in-frame clonotypes and omits some of them. This sample has approximately 100,000 clones, with approximately 58% found just once. Germline V gene data show CDR1 as SGHTA and CDR2 as FQGNSA. V shed 5 bases, J shed 4 bases, and the junction held 4 bases outside the gene matches. The CDR3 runs to 13 residues. A remark on this clone: Its target is not known.

This chain uses TRBV7-2 with TRBJ2-5; 7 nucleotides align to TRBD1. This TCR came from a human donor in good health. The sequenced sample consisted of CD4+ T cells sorted from blood. This chain's CDR3 is CASSHDRAETQYF. CDR3 nucleotide sequence: TGTGCCAGCAGCCATGACAGGGCAGAGACCCAGTACTTC.